This TCR beta chain was profiled in a study of T cell responses to AZD1222 COVID-19 vaccine. Profiling relied on immunoSEQ multiplex PCR, and the TCRdb table lists in-frame clones only, not all of them. This table has 90,000 to 130,000 clones, approximately 83% appearing once. The CDR3 runs 15 residues. Per germline, CDR1 LNHDA and CDR2 SQIVND (reference sequence). With 4 bases clipped from V and 9 bases from J, the junction kept 14 bases outside the gene matches. Sequencing used peripheral blood, obtained on day 0 of AZD1222 vaccination. The J gene is TRBJ1-1, the V gene TRBV19; TRBD1 aligns across 7 bases. The clonotype originates from an adult in good health. The CDR3 here is CASSTRQGIGEKAFF. The CDR3 DNA is TGTGCCAGTAGTACTCGACAGGGTATTGGGGAGAAAGCTTTCTTT.